The 3 T cell receptor beta chains in this list originate from one sample, sequenced in a study of T cell repertoires in ileal Crohn's disease. Repertoires were generated with immunoSEQ multiplex PCR, while TCRdb's copy carries only in-frame clones and drops some. The sample yields some 17,000 clones, roughly two thirds seen once. Sequencing was performed on ileal tissue. The receptors come from an adult with Crohn's disease.

The rearrangement links TRBV28 to TRBJ1-2; 8 bases are shared with TRBD1. CDR1 MDHEN and CDR2 SYDVKM come from the germline V gene. Unmatched junction bases numbered 8, after V lost 9 bases and J lost 2 bases. CDR3 size: 14 residues. The CDR3 spells CASTPGQENYGYTF. The CDR3 DNA follows: TGTGCCAGTACTCCGGGACAGGAAAACTATGGCTACACCTTC.

The V and J genes are TRBV19 and TRBJ1-5; possible D gene TRBD1, 6 bases. This CDR3 has 14 amino acids. V lost 4 bases and J lost 4, with 11 bases in between. Germline CDR1 and CDR2: LNHDA and SQIVND (reference sequence). In DNA form, the CDR3 reads TGTGCCAGTAGTAGGACAGACGGGAATCAGCCCCAGCATTTT. Translation: CASSRTDGNQPQHF.

Only a few counts were recorded for this clone. This rearrangement joins TRBV5-6 to TRBJ1-4; 8 nucleotides match TRBD1. The CDR3 runs 14 residues. Per germline, CDR1 SGHDT and CDR2 YYEEEE. V shed 4 bases and J 8 bases; nucleotides not matched to a gene: 7. The CDR3 nucleotides are TGTGCCAGCAGCGACGCAGGGGGCCCCGAAAAACTGTTTTTT. Its translation: CASSDAGGPEKLFF.